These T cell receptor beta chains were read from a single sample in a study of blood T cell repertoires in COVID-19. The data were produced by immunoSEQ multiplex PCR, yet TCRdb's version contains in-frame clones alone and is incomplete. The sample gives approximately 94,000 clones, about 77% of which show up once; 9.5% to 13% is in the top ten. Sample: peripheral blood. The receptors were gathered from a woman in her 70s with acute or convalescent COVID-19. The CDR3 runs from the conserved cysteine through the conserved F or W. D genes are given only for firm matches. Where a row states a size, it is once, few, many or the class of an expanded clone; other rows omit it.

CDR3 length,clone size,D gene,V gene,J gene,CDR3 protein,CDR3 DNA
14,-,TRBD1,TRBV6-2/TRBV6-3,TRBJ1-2,CASSPGTVVAGYTF,TGTGCCAGCAGCCCCGGGACAGTGGTCGCTGGCTACACCTTC
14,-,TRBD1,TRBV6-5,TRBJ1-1,CASFHQADGTGAFF,TGTGCCAGCTTCCATCAAGCGGACGGGACAGGAGCTTTCTTT
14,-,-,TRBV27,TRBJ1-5,CASTSDRRNQPQHF,TGTGCCAGCACTTCCGACAGGCGTAATCAGCCCCAGCATTTT
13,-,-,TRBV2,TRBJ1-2,CASSVQGSSGYTF,TGTGCCAGCAGTGTACAGGGCTCATCTGGCTACACCTTC
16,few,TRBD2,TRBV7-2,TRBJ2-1,CASSSGLAGSSGEQFF,TGTGCCAGCAGCTCCGGACTAGCGGGGTCATCAGGTGAGCAGTTCTTC
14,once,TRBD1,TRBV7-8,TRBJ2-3,CASSLGQFTDTQYF,TGTGCCAGCAGCTTGGGACAGTTTACAGATACGCAGTATTTT
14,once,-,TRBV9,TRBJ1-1,CASSVDAGDTEAFF,TGTGCCAGCAGCGTAGATGCGGGGGACACTGAAGCTTTCTTT
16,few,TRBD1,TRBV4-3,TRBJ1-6,CASSQRGQGYGSPLHF,TGCGCCAGCAGCCAGCGCGGACAGGGATACGGTTCACCCCTCCACTTT
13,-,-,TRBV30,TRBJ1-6,CAWSRESNSPLHF,TGTGCCTGGAGCCGGGAGAGTAATTCACCCCTCCACTTT
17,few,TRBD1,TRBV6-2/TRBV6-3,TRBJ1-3,CASSYATTGVPGNTIYF,TGTGCCAGCAGTTACGCGACGACAGGGGTTCCTGGAAACACCATATATTTT
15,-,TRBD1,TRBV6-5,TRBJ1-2,CASRIQGRPNYGYTF,TGTGCCAGCAGGATACAGGGGCGACCCAACTATGGCTACACCTTC
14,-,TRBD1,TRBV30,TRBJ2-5,CAWSARDSQETQYF,TGTGCCTGGAGTGCCCGGGACAGCCAAGAGACCCAGTACTTC
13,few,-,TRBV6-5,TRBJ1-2,CASSYRENYGYTF,TGTGCCAGCAGTTACAGAGAGAACTATGGCTACACCTTC
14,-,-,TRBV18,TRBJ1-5,CASSPGDTNQPQHF,TGTGCCAGCTCACCCGGGGACACCAATCAGCCCCAGCATTTT
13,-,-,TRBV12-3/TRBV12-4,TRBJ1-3,CASSLVSGNTIYF,TGTGCCAGCAGTTTAGTATCTGGAAACACCATATATTTT
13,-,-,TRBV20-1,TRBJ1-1,CSASSSIPTEAFF,TGCAGTGCTAGTAGCTCAATCCCCACTGAAGCTTTCTTT
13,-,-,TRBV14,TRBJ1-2,CASSQVGGYGYTF,TGTGCCAGCAGCCAAGTGGGGGGGTATGGCTACACCTTC
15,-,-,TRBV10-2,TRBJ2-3,CASSDSRSSTDTQYF,TGCGCCAGCAGCGACTCTCGTTCTAGCACAGATACGCAGTATTTT
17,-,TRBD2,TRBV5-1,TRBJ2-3,CASSLAGTSGGQDTQYF,TGCGCCAGCAGCTTGGCTGGGACTAGCGGGGGTCAAGATACGCAGTATTTT
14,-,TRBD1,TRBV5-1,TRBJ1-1,CASRTGTGNTEAFF,TGCGCCAGCAGAACCGGGACAGGGAATACTGAAGCTTTCTTT
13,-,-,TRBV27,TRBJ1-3,CAAGAGLGNTIYF,TGTGCCGCTGGGGCGGGGCTGGGAAACACCATATATTTT
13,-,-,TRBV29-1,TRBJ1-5,CSVQADTYQPQHF,TGCAGCGTTCAGGCGGACACCTATCAGCCCCAGCATTTT
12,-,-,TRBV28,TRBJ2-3,CASSFPGDTQYF,TGTGCCAGCAGCTTCCCAGGGGATACGCAGTATTTT
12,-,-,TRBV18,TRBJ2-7,CASSPGRDEQYF,TGTGCCAGCTCACCGGGGCGCGACGAGCAGTACTTC
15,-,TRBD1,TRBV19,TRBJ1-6,CASSSSGQGNSPLHF,TGTGCCAGTAGTTCCTCGGGACAGGGGAATTCACCCCTCCACTTT
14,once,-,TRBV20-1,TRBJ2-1,CSASMLEGVDEQFF,TGCAGTGCTAGTATGTTGGAGGGAGTGGATGAGCAGTTCTTC
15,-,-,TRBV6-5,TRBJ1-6,CASSREGGDNSPLHF,TGTGCCAGCAGTCGTGAGGGAGGGGATAATTCACCCCTCCACTTT
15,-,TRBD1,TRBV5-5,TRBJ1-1,CASSRFDRALTEAFF,TGTGCCAGCAGCCGATTCGACAGGGCGTTGACTGAAGCTTTCTTT
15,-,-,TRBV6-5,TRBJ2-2,CASSYDGGVSGELFF,TGTGCCAGCAGTTACGATGGGGGCGTCTCCGGGGAGCTGTTTTTT
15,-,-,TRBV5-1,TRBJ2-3,CASRLNLGPGGTQYF,TGCGCCAGCAGACTAAACCTGGGCCCCGGGGGTACGCAGTATTTT
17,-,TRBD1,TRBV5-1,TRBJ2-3,CASSPNPGTGGTDTQYF,TGCGCCAGCAGCCCCAACCCAGGGACAGGGGGGACAGATACGCAGTATTTT
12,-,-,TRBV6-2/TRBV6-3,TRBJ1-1,CASSYINTEAFF,TGTGCCAGCAGTTATATCAACACTGAAGCTTTCTTT
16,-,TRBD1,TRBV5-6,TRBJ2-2,CASSLGDRRGTGELFF,TGTGCCAGCAGCTTGGGGGACAGGCGTGGCACCGGGGAGCTGTTTTTT
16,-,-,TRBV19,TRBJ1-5,CASNTAGRQGHQPQHF,TGTGCCAGTAACACAGCGGGTCGGCAGGGTCATCAGCCCCAGCATTTT
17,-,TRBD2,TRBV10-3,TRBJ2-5,CAIASGTSGGARETQYF,TGTGCCATCGCTTCCGGGACTAGCGGGGGGGCCCGAGAGACCCAGTACTTC